This TCR beta chain derives from a study of shared clonotypes between healthy human individuals (dated by TCRdb to the early 2020s). Looking at the study overall: The cohort comprised a couple of women and a few men aged 18 to 49 years. Per donor, three plates each were used for CD4 naive and CD4 memory, two for CD8 naive, and one for CD8 memory. To increase sequencing depth and limit assay-specific biases, TCR repertoire library preparation and sequencing were carried out by different laboratories using diverse techniques. Between about 0.9 and 10 billion PBMCs per donor were obtained by leukapheresis. To estimate repertoire size and how much clonotypes are shared between individuals, the study performed deep sequencing of blood TCR repertoires from roughly five healthy adults. Beyond this particular receptor, the publication reports: Pairwise subsampling led to the expectation that sequencing depth would affect the degree of clonotype sharing among donors. Rarefaction of sorted-subset datasets indicated incomplete sequencing despite the large sequencing depth. Sampling was limited to blood, and TCR repertoires in tissue likely differ from TCR repertoires in blood. Compared with non-shared clonotypes, the clonotypes found in all four sorted-subset donors had higher generation probabilities. Sharing across a few donors was observed for roughly 5% of naive CD4, about 3.2% of naive CD8, over 2% of memory CD4, and less than 0.45% of memory CD8 clonotypes. The genetic and exposure-history diversity represented was limited by the small number of donors. Estimated clonotype richness was generally larger for naive than for memory subsets.

Concerning this clone: Its antigen is still unknown. Per-base quality was not reported, and no clone a single base away is much larger than it.

TCR CDR3 regions were amplified from genomic DNA by multiplex PCR using the deep immunoSEQ assay. Extracted genomic DNA from each cell subset was distributed evenly across all wells of several immunoSEQ 96-well plates, and each plate was treated as a replicate. For sorted subsets, roughly 200 ng of genomic DNA, equivalent to around 29,000 T cell genomes, went into each replicate PCR. The purified libraries were quantified using a Qubit 3.0 fluorometer, sized with a Bioanalyzer 2100, and then quantified again using the KAPA Library Quantification kit. Every immunoSEQ 96-well plate was sequenced on a dedicated single-read 150-cycle Illumina NextSeq 550 flow cell. The study's processing was this. Because only junctional sequences without quality scores were contained in the immunoSEQ output, filtering matching that applied to full-length reads could not be performed. Sequences were annotated with PyIR, a Python wrapper for IgBLAST v1.9, and V/J genes and CDR3 were assigned using IMGT germline references. Reads were filtered out if the reads had weak V/J assignments (E-value above 1e-6), no CDR3, stop codons, out-of-frame junctions, or ambiguous translated residues. V3J clonotypes were defined by identical inferred V gene, J gene, and CDR3 amino acid sequence. To compute the percentage overlap between repertoires, the number of shared unique clonotypes was divided by the size of the smaller repertoire. Repertoire richness was assessed with RTK rarefaction, the Chao1 estimator, and Recon v2.1 estimates of unobserved clonotypes. Generation probabilities for all TCRbeta clonotypes obtained by the gDNA method from four donors were computed using OLGA. Here the immuneACCESS table is served through TCRdb, limited to in-frame sequences with V and J called. Missing clones are a known gap in these copies; in checked studies unresolved V genes cover under half, and the rest lacks a known reason. V and J calls plus clone size are reproduced from that table; the DNA served to infer D and trimming. In this sample the table shows over a million clones, approximately 80% of which occur a single time. Clones ranked in the top ten supply roughly 0.62% of the sample.

Donors were healthy HIV-negative adults with no recently reported acute infections or vaccinations. Every donor was a Caucasian adult residing in Nashville, Tennessee, USA. CD4+ T cells were enriched by magnetic negative selection, after which naive cells were positively selected on CD45RA and the negative fraction was taken as the memory subset. After blood collection by leukapheresis, PBMCs were isolated using Ficoll-Histopaque density gradient centrifugation and then cryopreserved in the vapor phase of liquid nitrogen. Purity and quantity of every magnetically sorted T cell population were checked by analytical flow cytometry. Each sorted fraction had its genomic DNA isolated and then quantified by UV absorbance on a Nanodrop 2000c. The receptor's source is a man aged 18 to 29 in good health. Some clones in this sample may be carry-over from other donors' samples. Specimen: memory CD4+ T cells from PBMCs. The sample's cell subset or site label, in plain terms: CD45RA-negative fraction.

This receptor carries the CDR3 CAIRDEREVGNEQFF. The bases read TGTGCCATCAGGGATGAGCGGGAGGTGGGCAATGAGCAGTTCTTC. The sequence is built from TRBV10-3 and TRBJ2-1, with 9 bases aligning to TRBD2. V is pruned by 6 bases and J by 6 bases, leaving 9 bases of the junction without a gene match. Reading the germline V gene gives CDR1 ENHRY and CDR2 SYGVKD. The CDR3 spans 15 residues, from the cysteine through the phenylalanine. Of all the DNA, just the CDR3 is kept, 45 bases in frame from base 1.